What follows are 18 T cell receptor beta chains derived from one specimen sequenced in a study of identical twins. Using its own MiXCR run on the 5' RACE reads, TCRdb lists one record per CDR3 protein. The sample consists of 700,000 or so distinct CDR3 sequences, roughly 8% of them appearing once. This sample also belongs to another study, concerning yellow fever vaccine responses in identical twins.

The sequenced material came from PBMCs. Receptor source: a woman between 18 and 30 years old in good health.

The chain couples TRBV24-1 to TRBJ2-3; TRBD2 matches 14 bases. Germline V gene lookup returns CDR1 KGHDR and CDR2 SFDVKD. J gave up 1 base and V 3 bases, and 8 bases lay outside the gene matches. This CDR3 has 19 residues. The CDR3 here is CATSDRGTSGSGGTDTQYF. The CDR3 DNA is TGTGCCACCAGTGATCGCGGGACTAGCGGGAGTGGGGGCACAGATACGCAGTATTTT.

The DNA of the CDR3 is TGTGCCAGCAGCTTTACCAGTACTAGCGACTATCTGGAGGCCAACGTCCTGACTTTC. Amino acid sequence: CASSFTSTSDYLEANVLTF. This chain joins TRBV11-1 and TRBJ2-6; 7 positions agree with TRBD2. The CDR3 contains 19 residues. Per the germline V gene, CDR1 is SGHAT and CDR2 is FQDESV (reference sequence). Germline trimming cut 3 bases from V and 6 bases from J; bases unmatched to any gene: 17.

A few counts support this clonotype. The chain recombines TRBV3-1 with TRBJ2-3; 9 bases match TRBD2. Germline V gene data show CDR1 as LGHDT and CDR2 as YNNKEL (reference sequence). V lost 3 bases and J lost 3; bases outside the gene matches: 4. The CDR3 sequence is 15 residues long. CDR3 loop: CASSHETSGTDTQYF. CDR3 bases: TGTGCCAGCAGCCACGAAACTAGCGGGACAGATACGCAGTATTTT.

This clonotype was seen a handful of times. The CDR3 nucleotides read TGTGCCAGCAGCGTAGGGGGTATCGAAACAGATACGCAGTATTTT. Amino acid sequence: CASSVGGIETDTQYF. The V call is TRBV7-9, the J call TRBJ2-3; a possible D gene is TRBD1 (6 bases). Germline-derived CDR1 and CDR2 are SEHNR and FQNEAQ (reference sequence). CDR3 size: 15 residues. V gave up 5 bases and J gave up 3 bases, with 15 bases separating them. Full variable domain (missing parts from reference TRBV7-9 and TRBJ2-3): DTGVSQNPRHKITKRGQNVTFRCDPISEHNRLYWYRQTLGQGPEFLTYFQNEAQLEKSRLLSDRFSAERPKGSFSTLEIQRTEQGDSAMYLCASSVGGIETDTQYFGPGTRLTVL.

The chain has TRBV12-3 or TRBV12-4 and TRBJ2-5, with 7 bases identical to TRBD2. The CDR3 loop spans 16 amino acids. V shed 4 bases, J shed 0 bases, and the junction held 8 bases outside the gene matches. CDR3 DNA: TGTGCCAGCAGTTCGTTTAGCGGGTCGTACCAAGAGACCCAGTACTTC. This encodes CASSSFSGSYQETQYF.

This clonotype appeared a few times. The chain combines TRBV3-1 with TRBJ2-7; D gene uncertain. The germline CDR1 and CDR2 sequences are LGHDT and YNNKEL (reference sequence). This CDR3 region has 16 residues. V lost 1 base to trimming and J lost 3 bases, with 16 bases between them. The CDR3 region has the DNA TGTGCCAGCAGCCAAGGGGTAAGGGTCTCGGACTACGAGCAGTACTTC. It codes for CASSQGVRVSDYEQYF.

The chain is built from TRBV6-2 or TRBV6-3 and TRBJ2-7, with a tentative D call TRBD2 (6 bases). CDR3 size: 13 residues. Germline assignment: CDR1 MNHEY and CDR2 SVGEGT. Trimming took 8 bases from V and 1 from J, leaving 12 bases between them. The DNA of the CDR3 is TGTGCCAGCTTTGGCGGGGATTCCTACGAGCAGTACTTC. Translating it yields CASFGGDSYEQYF.

This clonotype appeared a few times. V and J are TRBV20-1 and TRBJ1-2; 7 nucleotides match TRBD1. This CDR3 is built from 15 residues. V trimming: 6 bases; J trimming: 3 bases; junction bases outside the gene matches: 13. Germline values: CDR1 DFQATT, CDR2 SNEGSKA (reference sequence). The CDR3 loop reads CSAYYRQGADYGYTF. The CDR3 nucleotides read TGCAGTGCGTACTACCGACAGGGAGCCGACTATGGCTACACCTTC.

There are many counts of this clonotype. This chain links TRBV28 with TRBJ2-1, with D hard to call. The ends were cut back, 4 bases at V and 9 bases at J, with 7 bases in the middle. The CDR3 has 11 residues. CDR1 and CDR2 from the germline V gene are MDHEN and SYDVKM. The CDR3 here is CASSSYGEQFF. As DNA, the CDR3 is TGTGCCAGCAGTTCTTATGGTGAGCAGTTCTTC.

The rearrangement links TRBV20-1 to TRBJ2-3, with D tentatively TRBD1 or TRBD2 (5 bases each). The V gene lost 0 bases and the J gene lost 0 bases, with 16 bases spanning the gap. The V gene's germline CDR1 is DFQATT and CDR2 SNEGSKA (reference sequence). This CDR3 has 17 amino acids. The CDR3 nucleotides are TGCAGTGCTAGAGATTTCTTAGGCAGGGAGAGCACAGATACGCAGTATTTT. It yields the protein CSARDFLGRESTDTQYF.

This clonotype was observed at least ten times. The rearrangement uses TRBV5-1 and TRBJ2-1, with no clear D. Germline V gene data show CDR1 as SGHRS and CDR2 as YFSETQ. The CDR3 runs 15 residues. Trimming left V 0 bases short and J 0 bases short, with 7 bases between. CDR3 nucleotides: TGCGCCAGCAGCTTGGGGTGGGGCTCCTACAATGAGCAGTTCTTC. Protein: CASSLGWGSYNEQFF.

This clonotype occurred a few times. This rearrangement joins TRBV27 to TRBJ2-1, with 9 bases aligning to TRBD2. With 2 bases clipped from V and 5 bases from J, the junction kept 7 bases outside the gene matches. Per germline, CDR1 MNHEY and CDR2 SMNVEV (reference sequence). The CDR3 is 16 amino acids. The CDR3 spells CASSLLSGRGDNEQFF. In DNA, the CDR3 is TGTGCCAGCAGTTTACTTAGCGGGAGAGGGGACAATGAGCAGTTCTTC.

The J gene is TRBJ2-5, the V gene TRBV5-1; TRBD1 is a possible D gene (5 bases). CDR1 SGHRS and CDR2 YFSETQ come from the germline V gene. Trimming pared 0 bases from V and 1 base from J, leaving 10 bases between. The CDR3 has 15 amino acids. CDR3: CASSLDRRRQETQYF. DNA of the CDR3: TGCGCCAGCAGCTTGGACAGGCGCCGCCAAGAGACCCAGTACTTC.

V and J are TRBV10-3 and TRBJ1-4; 9 bases are shared with TRBD1. In germline, CDR1 is ENHRY, CDR2 SYGVKD. The V segment lost 8 bases and the J segment 7 bases; nucleotides outside the gene matches: 5. The CDR3 extends over 13 amino acids. DNA of the CDR3: TGTGCCATCGGGGGACAGGGAGCTGAAAAACTGTTTTTT. Translation gives CAIGGQGAEKLFF.

The chain recombines TRBV11-2 with TRBJ2-4; no clear D gene. V was cut by 5 bases and J by 3 bases, with 23 bases left in between. The CDR3 has 18 residues. Germline CDR1 SGHAT, CDR2 FQNNGV. The CDR3 reads CASSHRPARSVGKNIQYF. The CDR3 DNA sequence: TGTGCCAGCAGCCACCGGCCGGCACGATCAGTAGGCAAAAACATTCAGTACTTC. Full variable domain (outside the CDR3, taken from reference TRBV11-2 and TRBJ2-4): EAGVAQSPRYKIIEKRQSVAFWCNPISGHATLYWYQQILGQGPKLLIQFQNNGVVDDSQLPKDRFSAERLKGVDSTLKIQPAKLEDSAVYLCASSHRPARSVGKNIQYFGAGTRLSVL.

The J gene is TRBJ2-2, the V gene TRBV7-9, with 9 nucleotides matching TRBD1. The CDR3 totals 16 residues. The V and J ends lost 6 bases and 6 bases, in that order; junction bases with no gene match: 11. Germline CDR1 reads SEHNR; CDR2 reads FQNEAQ (reference sequence). The DNA of the CDR3 is TGTGCCAGCAGGCAGTCCGGGACAGGGACTGCCGGGGAGCTGTTTTTT. It is translated as CASRQSGTGTAGELFF. The variable domain in full, completed from reference TRBV7-9 and TRBJ2-2, reads DTGVSQNPRHKITKRGQNVTFRCDPISEHNRLYWYRQTLGQGPEFLTYFQNEAQLEKSRLLSDRFSAERPKGSFSTLEIQRTEQGDSAMYLCASRQSGTGTAGELFFGEGSRLTVL.

This clonotype was seen only a few times. In DNA form, the CDR3 reads TGTGCCAGCAGTCCAGCCGGGACAGGAAGATACGAGCAGTACTTC. This gives the protein CASSPAGTGRYEQYF. This chain joins TRBV28 and TRBJ2-7; 8 bases map to TRBD1. CDR1 MDHEN and CDR2 SYDVKM come from the germline V gene. The CDR3 is 15 residues long. With 5 bases clipped from V and 4 bases from J, the junction kept 10 bases outside the gene matches.

This clonotype has a handful of counts. V usage is TRBV6-5 and J usage is TRBJ2-7; 8 bases match TRBD1. Germline V gene sequence: CDR1 MNHEY, CDR2 SVGAGI. V lost 2 bases and J lost 2; bases outside the gene matches: 5. CDR3 length equals 15 residues. The CDR3 DNA reads as TGTGCCAGCAGTTACGCAACGGGACAGGCCTACGAGCAGTACTTC. This codes for CASSYATGQAYEQYF.